This T cell receptor beta chain derives from a study of shared clonotypes between healthy human individuals. General study findings and limits: Naive subsets generally exceeded memory subsets in estimated richness. Only blood samples were collected, and tissue repertoires likely differ. Sequencing depth was predicted to influence how clonotypes are shared among donors.

CD45RO-negative, CCR7-positively selected cells formed the naive CD8 fraction, excluding terminally differentiated effector memory CD45RA+ cells. The table came from immunoSEQ multiplex PCR; TCRdb's copy has only in-frame clones and leaves some out. The sample shows about 750,000 clones, about 91% of them seen only once. With respect to this clone: Its cognate antigen is unknown.

The junction had 11 bases not matched to a gene; V was cut back by 7 bases and J by 5 bases. Germline V lookup: CDR1 MNHEY, CDR2 SMNVEV (reference sequence). CDR3 size: 15 residues. The chain is built from TRBV27 and TRBJ2-1; 7 bases match TRBD1. The sequence came from a man aged 30 to 39 in good health. Source material: naive CD8+ T cells sorted from blood. The CDR3 protein is CASTPLGGPDNEQFF. DNA for the CDR3: TGTGCCAGCACCCCCCTAGGGGGCCCGGACAATGAGCAGTTCTTC.